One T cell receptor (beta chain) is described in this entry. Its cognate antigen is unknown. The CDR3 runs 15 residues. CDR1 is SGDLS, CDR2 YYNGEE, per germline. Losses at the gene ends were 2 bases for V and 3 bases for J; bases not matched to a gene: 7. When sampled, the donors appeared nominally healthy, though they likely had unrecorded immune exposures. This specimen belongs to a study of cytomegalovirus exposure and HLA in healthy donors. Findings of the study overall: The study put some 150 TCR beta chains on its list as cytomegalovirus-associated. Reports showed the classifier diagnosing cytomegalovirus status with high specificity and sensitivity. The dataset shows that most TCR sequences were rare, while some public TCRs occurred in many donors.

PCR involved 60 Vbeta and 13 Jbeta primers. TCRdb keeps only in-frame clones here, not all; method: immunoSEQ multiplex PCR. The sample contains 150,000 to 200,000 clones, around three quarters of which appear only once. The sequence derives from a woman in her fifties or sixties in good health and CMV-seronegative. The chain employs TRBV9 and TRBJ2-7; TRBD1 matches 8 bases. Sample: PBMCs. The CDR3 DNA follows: TGTGCCAGCAGCGTCGGGACAGGAGCAAACTACGAGCAGTACTTC. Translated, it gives CASSVGTGANYEQYF.